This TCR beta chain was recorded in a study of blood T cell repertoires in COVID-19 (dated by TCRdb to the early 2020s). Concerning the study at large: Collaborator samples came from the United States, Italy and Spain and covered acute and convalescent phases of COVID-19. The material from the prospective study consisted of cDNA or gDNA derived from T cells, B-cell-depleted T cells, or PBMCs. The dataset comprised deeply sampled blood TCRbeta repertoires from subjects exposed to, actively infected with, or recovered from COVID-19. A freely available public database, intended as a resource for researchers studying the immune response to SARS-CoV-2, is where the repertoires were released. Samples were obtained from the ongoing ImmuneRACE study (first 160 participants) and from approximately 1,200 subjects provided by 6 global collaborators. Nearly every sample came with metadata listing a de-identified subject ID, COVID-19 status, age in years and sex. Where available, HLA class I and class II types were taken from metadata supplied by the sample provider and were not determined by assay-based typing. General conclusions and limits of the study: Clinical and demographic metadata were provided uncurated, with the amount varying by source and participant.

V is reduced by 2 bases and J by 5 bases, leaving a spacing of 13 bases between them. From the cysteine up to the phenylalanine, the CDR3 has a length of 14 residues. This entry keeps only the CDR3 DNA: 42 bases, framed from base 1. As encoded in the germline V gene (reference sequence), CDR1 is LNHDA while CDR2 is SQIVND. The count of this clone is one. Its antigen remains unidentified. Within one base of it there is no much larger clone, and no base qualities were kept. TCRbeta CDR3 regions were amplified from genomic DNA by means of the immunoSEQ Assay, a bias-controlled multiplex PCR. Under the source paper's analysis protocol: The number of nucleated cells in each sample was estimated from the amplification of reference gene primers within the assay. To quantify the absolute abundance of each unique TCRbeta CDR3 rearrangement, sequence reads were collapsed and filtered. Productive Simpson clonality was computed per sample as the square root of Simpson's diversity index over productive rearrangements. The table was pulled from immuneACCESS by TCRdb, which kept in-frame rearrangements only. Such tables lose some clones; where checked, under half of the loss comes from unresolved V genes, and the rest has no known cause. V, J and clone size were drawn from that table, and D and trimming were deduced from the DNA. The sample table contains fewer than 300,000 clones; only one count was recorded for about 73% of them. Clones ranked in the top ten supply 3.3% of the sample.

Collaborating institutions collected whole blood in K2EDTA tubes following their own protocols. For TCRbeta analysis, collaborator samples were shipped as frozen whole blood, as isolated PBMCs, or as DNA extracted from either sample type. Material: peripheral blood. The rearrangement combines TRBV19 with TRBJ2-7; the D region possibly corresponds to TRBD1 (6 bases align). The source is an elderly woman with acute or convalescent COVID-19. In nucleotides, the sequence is TGTGCCAGTAGTATATCCGGGACAAGCCACGAGCAGTACTTC. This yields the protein CASSISGTSHEQYF.